The clone carrying this T cell receptor beta chain was seen only a few times. The V segment lost 3 bases and the J segment 6 bases; nucleotides outside the gene matches: 4. This CDR3 has 13 residues. Per the germline V gene, CDR1 is SNHLY and CDR2 is FYNNEI. These data are taken from a study of T cell responses to AZD1222 COVID-19 vaccine. Profiled with immunoSEQ multiplex PCR; TCRdb holds only in-frame clones, not every one. The sample has 75,000 to 85,000 clones, roughly nine tenths seen once. The clonotype comes from an adult in good health. Here the sequenced sample was peripheral blood, taken on day 0 of AZD1222 vaccination. This chain connects TRBV2 to TRBJ1-2, with 7 bases lining up with TRBD1. This chain's CDR3 is CASSETGWDGYTF. The CDR3 coding sequence is TGTGCCAGCAGTGAGACAGGGTGGGATGGCTACACCTTC.